This passage covers 5 T cell receptor beta chains from one sample sequenced in a study of T cells in localized non-small cell lung cancer (dated by TCRdb to 2020 to 2021). To prepare the library, the immunoSEQ multiplex PCR assay was applied. The clones in this table, taken by TCRdb from immuneACCESS, are in-frame only. Not every clone is retained; where verified, under half of the shortfall comes from an unresolved V gene, and the cause of the rest is unknown. This sample is represented by about 21,000 clones; less than 85% of them were singletons. About 2.6% of the sample belongs to the ten largest clones. The sample in question was peripheral blood, obtained before any cancer treatment. The source of these receptors is a man aged 35-69 years with stage I lung adenocarcinoma.

The CDR3: CASSPRDKDEKLFF. CDR3 bases: TGTGCCAGCAGCCCCCGGGACAAAGACGAAAAACTGTTTTTT. This sequence joins TRBV9 and TRBJ1-4; TRBD1 might be the D (6 bases). CDR1 is SGDLS, CDR2 YYNGEE, per germline. This CDR3 spans 14 amino acids. V was pared by 4 bases and J by 8 bases, with 15 bases between.

This clone was counted only a few times. The V gene is TRBV27, the J gene TRBJ1-5; D perhaps matches TRBD1 (5 bases). Germline CDR1 MNHEY, CDR2 SMNVEV (reference sequence). The CDR3 loop spans 13 amino acids. With 5 bases removed from V and 3 bases from J, the gap between germline ends came to 8 bases. In nucleotides, the CDR3 is TGTGCCAGCAGTCGGACACCCAATCAGCCCCAGCATTTT. It translates to CASSRTPNQPQHF.

The chain carries TRBV18 and TRBJ2-3, with 8 bases that match TRBD1. V trimming: 4 bases; J trimming: 4 bases; junction bases outside the gene matches: 7. The CDR3 has 15 residues. The germline V gene encodes CDR1 KGHSH and CDR2 LQKENI. The CDR3 nucleotides read TGTGCCAGCTCACTGAGACAGGGGCGGGCAGATACGCAGTATTTT. It translates to CASSLRQGRADTQYF.

Only a few counts were recorded for this clone. V and J are TRBV5-6 and TRBJ2-7; D not certain. CDR1 SGHDT and CDR2 YYEEEE come from the germline V gene. This CDR3 comprises 13 residues. Trimming stripped 0 bases from V and 6 bases from J, with 10 bases between. The CDR3 sequence: CASSLGADLEQYF. CDR3 in DNA: TGTGCCAGCAGCTTGGGGGCGGACCTCGAGCAGTACTTC.

This clone is medium-sized. This sequence joins TRBV2 and TRBJ2-3, with 9 bases matching TRBD1. V lost 7 bases, J lost 5 bases, and 4 bases stayed unmatched. Germline values: CDR1 SNHLY, CDR2 FYNNEI. This CDR3 comprises 13 residues. The DNA of the CDR3 is TGTGCCAGCACGAAGGACAGGGGAGATACGCAGTATTTT. This gives the protein CASTKDRGDTQYF.